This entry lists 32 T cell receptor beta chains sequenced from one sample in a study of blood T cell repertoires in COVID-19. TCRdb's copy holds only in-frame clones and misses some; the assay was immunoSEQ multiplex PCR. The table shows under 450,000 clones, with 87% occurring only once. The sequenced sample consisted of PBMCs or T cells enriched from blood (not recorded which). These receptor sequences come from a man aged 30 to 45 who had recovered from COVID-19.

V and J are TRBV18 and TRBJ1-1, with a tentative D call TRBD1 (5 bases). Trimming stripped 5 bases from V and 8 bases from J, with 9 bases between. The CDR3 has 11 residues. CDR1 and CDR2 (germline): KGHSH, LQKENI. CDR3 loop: CASSGPGEAFF. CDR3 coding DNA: TGTGCCAGCTCAGGCCCAGGGGAAGCTTTCTTT.

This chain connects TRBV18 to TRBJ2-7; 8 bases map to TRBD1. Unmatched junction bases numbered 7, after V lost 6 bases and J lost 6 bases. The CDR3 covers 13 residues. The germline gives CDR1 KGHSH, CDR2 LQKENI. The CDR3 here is CASSPTGESEQYF. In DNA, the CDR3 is TGTGCCAGCTCCCCGACAGGGGAGAGCGAGCAGTACTTC.

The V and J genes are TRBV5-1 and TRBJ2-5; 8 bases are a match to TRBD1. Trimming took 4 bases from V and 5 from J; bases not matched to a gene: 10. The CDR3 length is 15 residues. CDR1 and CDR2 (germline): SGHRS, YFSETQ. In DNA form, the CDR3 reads TGCGCCAGCAGCACCGGACAGGGTGGATTCGAGACCCAGTACTTC. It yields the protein CASSTGQGGFETQYF.

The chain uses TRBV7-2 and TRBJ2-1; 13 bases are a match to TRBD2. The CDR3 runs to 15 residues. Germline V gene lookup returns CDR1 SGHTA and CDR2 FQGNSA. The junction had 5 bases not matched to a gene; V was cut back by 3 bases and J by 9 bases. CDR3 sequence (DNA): TGTGCCAGCAGCTTGGGACTAGCGGGGAGGGGTGAGCAGTTCTTC. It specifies CASSLGLAGRGEQFF.

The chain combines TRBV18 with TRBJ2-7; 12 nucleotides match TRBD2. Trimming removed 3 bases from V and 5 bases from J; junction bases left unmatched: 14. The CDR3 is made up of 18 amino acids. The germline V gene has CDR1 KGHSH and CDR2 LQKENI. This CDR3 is CASSPPSGLAGGLDEQYF. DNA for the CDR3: TGTGCCAGCTCACCTCCATCGGGCCTAGCGGGGGGGCTCGACGAGCAGTACTTC.

CDR3 region: CASSLGEYSPLHF. The DNA for the CDR3 is TGTGCCAGCAGTCTAGGGGAATATTCACCCCTCCACTTT. The chain recombines TRBV7-9 with TRBJ1-6; maybe TRBD1 (5 bases). V was pared by 6 bases and J by 8 bases, with 11 bases between. CDR1 and CDR2 from the germline V gene are SEHNR and FQNEAQ (reference sequence). This CDR3 has 13 residues.

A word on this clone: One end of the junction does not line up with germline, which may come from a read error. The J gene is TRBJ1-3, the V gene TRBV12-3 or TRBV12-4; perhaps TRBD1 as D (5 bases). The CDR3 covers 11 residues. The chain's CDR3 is CACLSRGGPLF. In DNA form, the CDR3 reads TGTGCCTGTCTAAGCCGGGGGGGACCTCTTTTT.

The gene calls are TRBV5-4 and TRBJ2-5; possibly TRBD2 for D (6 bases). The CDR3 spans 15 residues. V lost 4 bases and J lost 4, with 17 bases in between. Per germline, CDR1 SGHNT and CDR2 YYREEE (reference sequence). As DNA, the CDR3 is TGTGCCAGCAGCAGTATTTATAAAGCGGGAGAGACCCAGTACTTC. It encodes CASSSIYKAGETQYF.

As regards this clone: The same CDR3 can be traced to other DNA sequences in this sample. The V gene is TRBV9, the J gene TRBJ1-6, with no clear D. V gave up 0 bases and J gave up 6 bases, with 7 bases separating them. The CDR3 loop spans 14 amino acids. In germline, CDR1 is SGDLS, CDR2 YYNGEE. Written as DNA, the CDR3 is TGTGCCAGCAGCGTAGCTGGCCCTAATTCACCCCTCCACTTT. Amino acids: CASSVAGPNSPLHF.

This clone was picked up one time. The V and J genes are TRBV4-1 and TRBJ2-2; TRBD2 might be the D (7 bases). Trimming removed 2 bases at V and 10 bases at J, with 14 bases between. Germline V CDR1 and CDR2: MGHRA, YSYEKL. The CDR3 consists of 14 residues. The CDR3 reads CASSQRGGREELFF. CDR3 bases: TGCGCCAGCAGCCAACGCGGGGGCAGGGAGGAGCTGTTTTTT.

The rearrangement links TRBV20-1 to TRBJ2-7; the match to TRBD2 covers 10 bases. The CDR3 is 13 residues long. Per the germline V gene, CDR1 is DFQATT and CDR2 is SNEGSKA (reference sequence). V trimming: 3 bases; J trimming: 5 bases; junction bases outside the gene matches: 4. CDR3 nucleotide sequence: TGCAGTGCTAGTCTAGCGGGGGTTCACGAGCAGTACTTC. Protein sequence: CSASLAGVHEQYF.

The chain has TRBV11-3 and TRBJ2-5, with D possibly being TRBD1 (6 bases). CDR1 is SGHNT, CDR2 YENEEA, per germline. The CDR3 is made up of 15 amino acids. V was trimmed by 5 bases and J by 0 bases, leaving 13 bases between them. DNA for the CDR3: TGTGCCAGCAGCATGTACCGGGACAACCAAGAGACCCAGTACTTC. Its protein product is CASSMYRDNQETQYF.

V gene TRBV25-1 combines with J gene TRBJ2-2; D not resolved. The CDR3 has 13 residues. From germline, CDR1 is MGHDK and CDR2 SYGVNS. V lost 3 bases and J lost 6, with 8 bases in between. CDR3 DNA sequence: TGTGCCAGCAGTGAGGCCCGTGCCGGGGAGCTGTTTTTT. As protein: CASSEARAGELFF.

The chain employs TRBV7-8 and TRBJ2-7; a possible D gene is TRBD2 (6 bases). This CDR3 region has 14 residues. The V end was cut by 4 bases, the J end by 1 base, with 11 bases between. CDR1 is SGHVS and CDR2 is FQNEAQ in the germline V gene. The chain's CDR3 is CASSSAGTSYEQYF. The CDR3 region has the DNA TGTGCCAGCAGCTCGGCGGGGACGTCCTACGAGCAGTACTTC. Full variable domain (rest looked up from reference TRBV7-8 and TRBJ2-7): GAGVSQSPRYKVAKRGQDVALRCDPISGHVSLFWYQQALGQGPEFLTYFQNEAQLDKSGLPSDRFFAERPEGSVSTLKIQRTQQEDSAVYLCASSSAGTSYEQYFGPGTRLTVT.

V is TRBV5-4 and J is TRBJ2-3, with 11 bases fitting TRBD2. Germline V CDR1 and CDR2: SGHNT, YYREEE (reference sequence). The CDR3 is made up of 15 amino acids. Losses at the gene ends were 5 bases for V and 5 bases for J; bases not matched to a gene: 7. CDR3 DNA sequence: TGTGCCAGCAGAATAGCGGGGGGGCCAGGAGATACGCAGTATTTT. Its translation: CASRIAGGPGDTQYF.

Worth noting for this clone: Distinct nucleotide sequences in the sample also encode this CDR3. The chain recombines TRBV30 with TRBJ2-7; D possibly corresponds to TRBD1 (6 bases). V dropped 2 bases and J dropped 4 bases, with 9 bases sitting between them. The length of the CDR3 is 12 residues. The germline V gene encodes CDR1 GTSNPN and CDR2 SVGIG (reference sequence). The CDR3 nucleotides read TGTGCCTGGAGTCTACAGGGTTACGAGCAGTACTTC. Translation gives CAWSLQGYEQYF.

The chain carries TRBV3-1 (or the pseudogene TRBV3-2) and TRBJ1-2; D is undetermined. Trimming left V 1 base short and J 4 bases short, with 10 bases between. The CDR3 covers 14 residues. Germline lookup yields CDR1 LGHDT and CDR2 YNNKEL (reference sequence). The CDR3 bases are TGTGCCAGCAGCCAAGCTAGCGGGCGCTATGGCTACACCTTC. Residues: CASSQASGRYGYTF.

The CDR3 sequence is CASSYSYRGRNEKLFF. The CDR3 DNA reads TGTGCCAGCAGTTACTCGTATAGGGGGCGCAATGAAAAACTGTTTTTT. The rearrangement links TRBV6-5 to TRBJ1-4; TRBD1 aligns across 7 bases. The V gene end was trimmed by 0 bases and the J gene end by 5 bases; junction bases not matched to a gene: 6. Germline loops: CDR1 MNHEY, CDR2 SVGAGI. The CDR3 consists of 16 residues.

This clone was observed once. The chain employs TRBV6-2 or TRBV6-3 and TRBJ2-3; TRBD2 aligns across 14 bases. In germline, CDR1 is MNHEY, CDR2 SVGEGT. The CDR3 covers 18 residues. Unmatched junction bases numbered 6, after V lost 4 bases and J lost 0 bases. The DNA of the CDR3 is TGTGCCAGCAGTTTTGGACTAGCGGGGGGTTTTAGCACAGATACGCAGTATTTT. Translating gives CASSFGLAGGFSTDTQYF.

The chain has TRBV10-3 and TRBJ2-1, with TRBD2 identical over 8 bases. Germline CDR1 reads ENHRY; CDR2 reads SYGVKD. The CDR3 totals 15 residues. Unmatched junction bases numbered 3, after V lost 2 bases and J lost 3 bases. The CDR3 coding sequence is TGTGCCATCAGTGAGATACTAGCGGACTACAATGAGCAGTTCTTC. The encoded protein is CAISEILADYNEQFF.

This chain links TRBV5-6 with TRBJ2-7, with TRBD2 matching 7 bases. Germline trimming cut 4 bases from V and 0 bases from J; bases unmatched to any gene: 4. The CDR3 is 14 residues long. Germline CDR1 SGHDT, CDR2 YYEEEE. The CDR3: CASSQRDGSYEQYF. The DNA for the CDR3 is TGTGCCAGCAGCCAGCGGGACGGCTCCTACGAGCAGTACTTC.

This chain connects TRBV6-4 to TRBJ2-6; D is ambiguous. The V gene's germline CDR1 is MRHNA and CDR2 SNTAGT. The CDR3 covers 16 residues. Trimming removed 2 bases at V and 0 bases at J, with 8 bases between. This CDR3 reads CASSDVWHSGANVLTF. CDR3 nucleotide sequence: TGTGCCAGCAGTGACGTATGGCACTCTGGGGCCAACGTCCTGACTTTC.

CDR3 nucleotide sequence: TGTGCCATCAGTGAGTCTTCTTGGGAGAGACACACTGAAGCTTTCTTT. As protein: CAISESSWERHTEAFF. V is TRBV10-3 and J is TRBJ1-1; no reliable D call. Trimming pared 0 bases from V and 3 bases from J, leaving 14 bases between. This CDR3 is 16 amino acids long. Germline lookup yields CDR1 ENHRY and CDR2 SYGVKD.

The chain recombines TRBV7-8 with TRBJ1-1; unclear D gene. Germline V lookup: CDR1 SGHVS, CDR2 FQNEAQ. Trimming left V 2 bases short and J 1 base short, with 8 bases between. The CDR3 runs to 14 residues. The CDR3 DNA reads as TGTGCCAGCAGCTTATCGGCAGGGAACACTGAAGCTTTCTTT. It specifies CASSLSAGNTEAFF.

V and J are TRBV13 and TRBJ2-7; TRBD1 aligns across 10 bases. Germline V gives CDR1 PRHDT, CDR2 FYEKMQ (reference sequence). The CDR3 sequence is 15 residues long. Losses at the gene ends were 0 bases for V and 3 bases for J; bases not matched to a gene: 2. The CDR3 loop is CASSLGRDRGYEQYF. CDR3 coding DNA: TGTGCCAGCAGCTTAGGCCGGGACAGGGGCTACGAGCAGTACTTC.

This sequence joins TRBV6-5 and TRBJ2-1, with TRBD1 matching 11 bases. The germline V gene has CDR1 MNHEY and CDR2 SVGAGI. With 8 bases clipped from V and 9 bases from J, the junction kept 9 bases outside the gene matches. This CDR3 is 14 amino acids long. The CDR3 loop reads CASRPGQGVIEQFF. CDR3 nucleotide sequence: TGTGCCAGCCGACCGGGACAGGGGGTAATTGAGCAGTTCTTC.

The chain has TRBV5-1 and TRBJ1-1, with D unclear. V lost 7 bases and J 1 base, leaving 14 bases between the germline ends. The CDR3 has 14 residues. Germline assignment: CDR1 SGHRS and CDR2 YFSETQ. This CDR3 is CASYSPIENTEAFF. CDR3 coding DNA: TGCGCCAGCTATTCTCCGATAGAGAACACTGAAGCTTTCTTT. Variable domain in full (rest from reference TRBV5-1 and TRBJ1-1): KAGVTQTPRYLIKTRGQQVTLSCSPISGHRSVSWYQQTPGQGLQFLFEYFSETQRNKGNFPGRFSGRQFSNSRSEMNVSTLELGDSALYLCASYSPIENTEAFFGQGTRLTVV.

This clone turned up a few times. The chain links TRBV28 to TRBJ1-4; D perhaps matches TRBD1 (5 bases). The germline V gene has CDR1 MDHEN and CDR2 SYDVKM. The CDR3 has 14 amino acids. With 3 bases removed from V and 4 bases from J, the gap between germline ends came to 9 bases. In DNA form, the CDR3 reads TGTGCCAGCAGTTTGGACACTTTTAATGAAAAACTGTTTTTT. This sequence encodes CASSLDTFNEKLFF.

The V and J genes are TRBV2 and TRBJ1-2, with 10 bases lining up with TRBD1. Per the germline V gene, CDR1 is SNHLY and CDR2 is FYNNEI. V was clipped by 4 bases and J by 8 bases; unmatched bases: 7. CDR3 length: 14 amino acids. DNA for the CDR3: TGTGCCAGCAGTGGACAGGGGGCGCGGGGCGGCTACACCTTC. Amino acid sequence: CASSGQGARGGYTF. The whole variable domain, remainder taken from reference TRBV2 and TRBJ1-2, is EPEVTQTPSHQVTQMGQEVILRCVPISNHLYFYWYRQILGQKVEFLVSFYNNEISEKSEIFDDQFSVERPDGSNFTLKIRSTKLEDSAMYFCASSGQGARGGYTFGSGTRLTVV.

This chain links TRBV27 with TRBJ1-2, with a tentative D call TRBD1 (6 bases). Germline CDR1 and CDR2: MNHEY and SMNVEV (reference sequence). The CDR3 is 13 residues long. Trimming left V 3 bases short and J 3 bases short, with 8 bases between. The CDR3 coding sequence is TGTGCCAGCAGTTTTCGGACAGACTATGGCTACACCTTC. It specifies CASSFRTDYGYTF.

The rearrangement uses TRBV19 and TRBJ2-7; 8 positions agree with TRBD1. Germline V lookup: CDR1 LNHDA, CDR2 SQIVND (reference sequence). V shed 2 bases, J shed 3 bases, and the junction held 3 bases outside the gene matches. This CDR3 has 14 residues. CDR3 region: CASSITGQDYEQYF. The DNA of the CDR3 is TGTGCCAGTAGTATAACGGGACAGGACTACGAGCAGTACTTC.

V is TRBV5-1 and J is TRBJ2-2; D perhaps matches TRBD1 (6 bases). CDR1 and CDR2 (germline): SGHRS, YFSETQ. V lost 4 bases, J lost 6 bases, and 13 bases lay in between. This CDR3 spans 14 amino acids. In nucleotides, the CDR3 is TGCGCCAGCAGCCTACAGGGATCCGCCGGGGAGCTGTTTTTT. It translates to CASSLQGSAGELFF.